This section outlines one T cell receptor beta chain sequence together with its context. Its antigen is unknown. This entry comes from a study of cytomegalovirus exposure and HLA in healthy donors. About the research overall: An earlier analysis identified 95 million to 120 million unique TCR beta sequences in 170 million or so T cells. Out of 350 to 400 genotyped donors, about 76% belonged to the Caucasian-associated ancestry cluster.

Deletions cut 2 bases from V and 14 bases from J, with 13 bases between. The length of the CDR3 is 12 residues. Germline V gene lookup returns CDR1 ENHRY and CDR2 SYGVKD. A multiplex PCR was run with 60 Vbeta primers and 13 Jbeta primers. The table came from immunoSEQ multiplex PCR; TCRdb's copy has only in-frame clones and leaves some out. The repertoire consists of 200,000 to 250,000 clones, with 82% occurring once and the leading ten covering over 0.5%. Study conclusions and caveats: Across donors, sequencing depth was assumed by presence/absence analyses to be roughly uniform. The study dropped some indistinguishable V segments, TRBV6-2 and TRBV6-3 among them.

Sequencing was carried out using PBMCs. This TCR was sampled from a woman between 35 and 50 years old in good health and CMV-seronegative. V and J are TRBV10-3 and TRBJ2-1; maybe TRBD1 (6 bases). CDR3 nucleotides: TGTGCCATCAGTGAGAATTCAGGGGAAAAGTTCTTC. The encoded protein is CAISENSGEKFF.